This T cell receptor beta chain is from a study of response to subunit inactivated influenza vaccine. General study findings and limits: Few new T cells, the authors suggested, are recruited by each seasonal influenza vaccination.

This clonotype was seen many times. The antigen is unknown. TCRdb itself ran the RT-PCR reads through MiXCR, one entry per CDR3 protein. The data contain about 620,000 distinct CDR3 sequences, around 10% of them seen just once; the ten biggest clones take up 9.5% to 11%. The CDR3 is 16 residues long. Germline V gene lookup returns CDR1 MGHDK and CDR2 SYGVNS. V shed 1 base and J shed 0 bases, with 12 bases lying between them. This sample was shared with a second study, whose subject was T cells expressing NK-cell markers. From that study: A 5'RACE template switching approach incorporating UMIs was used to make TCR beta cDNA. Among a few donors, these clonotypes also ranked first in the CD3+CD56-NKG2C+ fraction. Expanded NKG2C+ T cell clones had unclear HCMV specificity.

The sequencing here drew on PBMCs from blood, taken on the day of vaccination. The sequence was obtained from a man in his fifties or sixties who received an inactivated influenza vaccine. V and J are TRBV25-1 and TRBJ1-1; D is possibly TRBD1 (5 bases). CDR3 residues: CASSESTNRMNTEAFF. CDR3 DNA: TGTGCCAGCAGTGAATCAACAAACAGGATGAACACTGAAGCTTTCTTT.